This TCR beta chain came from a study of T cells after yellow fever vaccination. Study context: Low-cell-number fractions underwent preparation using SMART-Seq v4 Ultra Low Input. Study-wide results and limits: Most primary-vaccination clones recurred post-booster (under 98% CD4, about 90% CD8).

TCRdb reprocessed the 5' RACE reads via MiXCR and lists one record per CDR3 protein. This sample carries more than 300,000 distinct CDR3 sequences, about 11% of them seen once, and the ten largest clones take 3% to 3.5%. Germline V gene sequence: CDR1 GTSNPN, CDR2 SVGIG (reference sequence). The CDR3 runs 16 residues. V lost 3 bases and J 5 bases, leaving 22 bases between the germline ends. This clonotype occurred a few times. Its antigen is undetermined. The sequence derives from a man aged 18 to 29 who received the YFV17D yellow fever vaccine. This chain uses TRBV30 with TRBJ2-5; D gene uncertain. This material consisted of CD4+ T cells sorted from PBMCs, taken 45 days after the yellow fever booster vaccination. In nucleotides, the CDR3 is TGTGCCTGGAGCTCCTATCCTCGGCTCCTCGGTGAGACCCAGTACTTC. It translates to CAWSSYPRLLGETQYF.